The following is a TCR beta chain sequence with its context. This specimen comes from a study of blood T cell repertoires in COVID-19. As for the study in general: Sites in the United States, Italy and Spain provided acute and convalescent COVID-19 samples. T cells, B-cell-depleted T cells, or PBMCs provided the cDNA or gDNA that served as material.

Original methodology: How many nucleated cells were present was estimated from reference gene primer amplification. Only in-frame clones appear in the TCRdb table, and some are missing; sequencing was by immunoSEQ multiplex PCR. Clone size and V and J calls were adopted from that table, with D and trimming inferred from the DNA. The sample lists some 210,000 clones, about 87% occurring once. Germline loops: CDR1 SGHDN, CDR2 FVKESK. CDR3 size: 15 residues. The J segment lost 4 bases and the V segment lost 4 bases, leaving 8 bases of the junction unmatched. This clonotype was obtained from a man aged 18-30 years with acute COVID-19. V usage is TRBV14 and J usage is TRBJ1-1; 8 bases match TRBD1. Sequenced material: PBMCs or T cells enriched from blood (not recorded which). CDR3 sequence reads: CASSPWTGSSTEAFF. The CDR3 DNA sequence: TGTGCCAGCAGCCCCTGGACAGGGTCGAGCACTGAAGCTTTCTTT.